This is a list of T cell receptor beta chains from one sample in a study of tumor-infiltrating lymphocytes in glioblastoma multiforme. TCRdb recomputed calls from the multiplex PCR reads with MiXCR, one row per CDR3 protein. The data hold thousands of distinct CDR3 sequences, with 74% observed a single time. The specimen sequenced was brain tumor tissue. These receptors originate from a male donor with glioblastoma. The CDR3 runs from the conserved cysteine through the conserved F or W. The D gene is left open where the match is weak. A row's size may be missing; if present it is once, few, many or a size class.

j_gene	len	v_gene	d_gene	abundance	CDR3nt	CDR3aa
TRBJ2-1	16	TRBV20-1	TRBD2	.	TGCAATGCTAGTCGACTTGGACTAGCGGGAATGGATGAGCAGTTCTTC	CNASRLGLAGMDEQFF
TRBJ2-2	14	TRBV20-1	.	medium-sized	TGCAGTGCAAAAGGGACTGACAACACCGGGGAGCTGTTTTTT	CSAKGTDNTGELFF
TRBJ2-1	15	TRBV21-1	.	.	TGTGCCAGCAGCAAAGTGGGGGGGACTCACAATGAGCAGTTCTTC	CASSKVGGTHNEQFF
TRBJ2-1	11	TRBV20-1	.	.	TGCAGTGCTAGTCTGGACAATGAGCAGTTCTTC	CSASLDNEQFF
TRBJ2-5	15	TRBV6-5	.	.	TGTGCCAGCAGGGGGTTTAGTCTCGCCCAAGAGACCCAGTACTTC	CASRGFSLAQETQYF
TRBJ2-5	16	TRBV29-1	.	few	TGCAGCGCCAAGCAGGGAATGGTTGGGAATCAAGAGACCCAGTACTTC	CSAKQGMVGNQETQYF
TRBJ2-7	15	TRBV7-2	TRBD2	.	TGTGCCAGCAGCTTCACTATCGGGGGGACCTACGAGCAGTACTTC	CASSFTIGGTYEQYF
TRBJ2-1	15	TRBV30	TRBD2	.	TGTGCCTGGAGTGGTGACGCGGGAGCTGAGAATGAGCAGTTCTTC	CAWSGDAGAENEQFF
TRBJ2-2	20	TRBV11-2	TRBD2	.	TGTGCCAGCACCCCCTCACTCGGCCCAGGGCTAGCGGTAAACACCGTGGAGCTGTTTTTT	CASTPSLGPGLAVNTVELFF
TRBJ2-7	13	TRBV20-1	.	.	TGCATTGCCGGTCGACTCGAGACCTACGAGCAGTACTTC	CIAGRLETYEQYF
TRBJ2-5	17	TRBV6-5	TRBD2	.	TGTGCCAGCAGTTACTTTCGGGCTAGCGGGATTCCCGGGACCCAGTACTTC	CASSYFRASGIPGTQYF
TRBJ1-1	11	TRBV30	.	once	TGTGCATGGGTGTTGAACACTGAAGCTTTCTTT	CAWVLNTEAFF
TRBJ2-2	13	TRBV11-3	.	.	TGTGCCAGCAGCCCCGGGGATGCCGGGGAGCTGTTTTTT	CASSPGDAGELFF
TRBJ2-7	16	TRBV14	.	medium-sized	TGTGCCAGCAGCCAAGAGTTAACAGGATTCTCCTACGAGCAGTACTTC	CASSQELTGFSYEQYF
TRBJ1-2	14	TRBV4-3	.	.	TGCGCCAGCAGCCAACGGGGGGTTAACTATGGCTACACCTTC	CASSQRGVNYGYTF
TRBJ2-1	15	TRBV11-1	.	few	TGTGCCAGCAGCCCCGGACGGGAGAACTACAATGAGCAGTTCTTC	CASSPGRENYNEQFF
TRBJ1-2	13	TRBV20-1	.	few	TGCAGTGCTAGAGATGAGGCAGGGAATGGCTACACCTTC	CSARDEAGNGYTF
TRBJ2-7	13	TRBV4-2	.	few	TGTGCCAGCAGCCAAGACAGGTTTAACGAGCAGTACTTC	CASSQDRFNEQYF
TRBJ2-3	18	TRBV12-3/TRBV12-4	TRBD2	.	TGTGCCAGCAGTTCAAGACTAGCGGGAGACAAAAGCACAGATACGCAGTATTTT	CASSSRLAGDKSTDTQYF
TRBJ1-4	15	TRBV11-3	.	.	TGTGCCAGCAGCTATCGACGGATTGTGGATGAAAAACTGTTTTTT	CASSYRRIVDEKLFF
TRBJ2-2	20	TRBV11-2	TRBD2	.	TGTGCCAGCATCCCCTCATCAGGCAAAGGGCTAGCGGTAAGCACCGGGGAGCTGTTTTTT	CASIPSSGKGLAVSTGELFF
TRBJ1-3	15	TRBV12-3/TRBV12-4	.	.	TGTGCCAGCAACCCCCGGGGCGGGCTTGGAAACACCATATATTTT	CASNPRGGLGNTIYF
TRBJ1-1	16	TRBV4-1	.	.	TGCGCCAGCAGCCAAGATCTCCGACTGATGAACACTGAAGCTTTCTTT	CASSQDLRLMNTEAFF
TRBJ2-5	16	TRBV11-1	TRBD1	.	TGTGTCAGCAGCCTCCCGGGACAGGGGGCACGGGTGACCCAGTACTTC	CVSSLPGQGARVTQYF
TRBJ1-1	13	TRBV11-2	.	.	TGTGCCAGCAGCTTAGATCCATCAACTGAAGCTTTCTTT	CASSLDPSTEAFF
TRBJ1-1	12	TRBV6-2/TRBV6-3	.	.	TGTGCCAGCAGTTATGGGGAGACTGAAGCTTTCTTT	CASSYGETEAFF
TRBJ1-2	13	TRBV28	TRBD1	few	TGTGCCAGCGGCTCAGGACAGGTCTATGGCTGCACCTTC	CASGSGQVYGCTF
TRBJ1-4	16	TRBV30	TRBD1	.	TGTTCCTGGAGAACCAAACAGGGGGCTCCGGATGAAAAACTGTCTTTT	CSWRTKQGAPDEKLSF
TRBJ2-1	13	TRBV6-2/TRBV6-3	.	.	TGTGCCTGCGGACCCGGGGGAGTCAATGAGCAGTTCTTC	CACGPGGVNEQFF
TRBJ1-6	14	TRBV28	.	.	TGTGTCAGCAGGGGAGGGGGTAACACTTCACCCCTCCACTTT	CVSRGGGNTSPLHF
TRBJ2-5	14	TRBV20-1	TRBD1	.	TGCAGTGCTAGAATGGGGGACAGCCAAGAGACCCAGTACTTC	CSARMGDSQETQYF
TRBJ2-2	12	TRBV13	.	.	TGTGCCAGCAGGAATGGAGGCGGGGAACTGCTTTTT	CASRNGGGELLF
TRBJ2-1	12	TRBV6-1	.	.	TGTGGACACGGACTCTCCTACAATGAGCAGTTCTTC	CGHGLSYNEQFF
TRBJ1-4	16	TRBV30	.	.	TGTGCCTGGAGAACCAAACAAGGGGCTCCGGATGAAGAACTGTTTTTT	CAWRTKQGAPDEELFF
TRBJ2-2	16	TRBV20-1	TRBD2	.	TGCAGTGCTAGGCCGACTAGCGGGAGAAGAACCGGGGAGCTGTTTTTT	CSARPTSGRRTGELFF
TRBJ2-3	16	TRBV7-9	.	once	TGTTTCAGCAGCTTACCCGAATCGTCAGAGACAGATACGCAGTATTTT	CFSSLPESSETDTQYF
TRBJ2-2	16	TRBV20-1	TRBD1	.	TGCAGTGCCGACAGGGTGGACCGGGCGAACACCGGGGAGCTGTCTTTT	CSADRVDRANTGELSF
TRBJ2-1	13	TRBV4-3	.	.	TGCGCCAGCAGCCAAGAACAGAGAAATGAGCAGTTCTTC	CASSQEQRNEQFF
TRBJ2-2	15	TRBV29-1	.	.	TGCAGCGCTAAGACAGGTTTTGGACACACCGGGGAGCTGTTTTTT	CSAKTGFGHTGELFF
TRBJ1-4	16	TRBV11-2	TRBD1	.	TGTGCCACCCTCCGGGACAGGGGATCTCTCGGGGAAAAACTGTTTTTT	CATLRDRGSLGEKLFF
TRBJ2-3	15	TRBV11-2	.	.	TGTGCCAGCAGCTTAGTGGTAGGGGGCACAGATACGCAGTATTTT	CASSLVVGGTDTQYF
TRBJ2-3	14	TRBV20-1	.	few	TGCAGTCCCCTGATAGGGGAAGGGACAGATACGCAGTATTTT	CSPLIGEGTDTQYF
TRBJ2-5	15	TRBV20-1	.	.	TGCAGTGCTAGAGATTTGGGACCAGCGGAAGAGACTCAGCACTTC	CSARDLGPAEETQHF
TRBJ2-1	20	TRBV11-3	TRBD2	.	TGTGCCAGCAGCTCCGAACGGAGCGGGGGGACCTTCACCATGGACAATGAGCAGTTCTTC	CASSSERSGGTFTMDNEQFF
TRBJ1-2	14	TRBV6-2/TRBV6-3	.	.	TGTGCCAGATCCCACCCGGACGGGAGCTATGGCTACACCTTC	CARSHPDGSYGYTF
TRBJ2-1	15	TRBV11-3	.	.	TGTGCCAGCAGCTCCCTGTGGGATAAACACAATGAGCAGTTCTTC	CASSSLWDKHNEQFF
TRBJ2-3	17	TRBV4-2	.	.	TGTGCCAGCAGCCTGGCGAGTGCGGGGGCTAGCACAGATACGCAGTATTTT	CASSLASAGASTDTQYF
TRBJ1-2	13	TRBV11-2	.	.	TGCTCCAGCAGCTTAGGTGCTGGATATGGCTACACCTTT	CSSSLGAGYGYTF
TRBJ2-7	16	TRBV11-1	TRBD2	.	TGTGCCAGCAGCTTACTAGCGGGAGGGCCGGCCCACGGACAGTACTTC	CASSLLAGGPAHGQYF
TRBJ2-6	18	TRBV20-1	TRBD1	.	TGCAGTGCTTACGTGCCGGGACAGGGTGGGTCTGGGGCCAACGTCCTGACTTTC	CSAYVPGQGGSGANVLTF
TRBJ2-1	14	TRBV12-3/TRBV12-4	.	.	TGTGCCAGCAGGGAGACAGGAGTGAACACTGAAGCTTTCTTC	CASRETGVNTEAFF
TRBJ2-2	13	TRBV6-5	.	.	TGTGCCAGCAGCCTAGTACGGACCGGGGAGCCGTTTTTT	CASSLVRTGEPFF
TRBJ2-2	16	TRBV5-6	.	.	TGTGCCAGCAGCTTGAACCTGGGGGTTAGCACCGGGGAGCTGTTTTTT	CASSLNLGVSTGELFF
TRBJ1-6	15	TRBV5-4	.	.	TGTGCCAGCAGCTTGGCGGGGGCATGGAATTCACCCCTCCACTTT	CASSLAGAWNSPLHF
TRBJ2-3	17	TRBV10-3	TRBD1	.	TGTGCCATCAGAGTCTCTCGGAGGACAGGGTTGCCAGATACGCAGTATTTT	CAIRVSRRTGLPDTQYF
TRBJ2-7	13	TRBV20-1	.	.	TGCAGTGCCAGGCGACTGGAAACCTATGAGCAGTACTTC	CSARRLETYEQYF
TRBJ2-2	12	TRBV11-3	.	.	TGTGCCAGCACCCCTAGGGGCGGGGAGCTGTTTTTT	CASTPRGGELFF
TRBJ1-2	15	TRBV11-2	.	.	TGTGCCAGCAGCTCCCCTCGAGAGGGCGACTATGGCTACACCTTC	CASSSPREGDYGYTF
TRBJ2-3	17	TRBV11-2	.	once	TGTGCCAACAGCTTTCGAGGAGGGTCCACCCTCACAGATACGCAGTATTTT	CANSFRGGSTLTDTQYF
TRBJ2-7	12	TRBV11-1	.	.	TGTGCCAGCAGCTTATGGGGATACAAGCAGTACTTC	CASSLWGYKQYF